This T cell receptor beta chain was identified in a study of T cell responses to AZD1222 COVID-19 vaccine. Study-level results: Spike-specific TCR breadth and depth both grew after two AZD1222 doses.

Profiled with immunoSEQ multiplex PCR; TCRdb holds only in-frame clones, not every one. The repertoire consists of some 130,000 clones, with about 88% occurring once and the leading ten covering about 9.5%. Germline V CDR1 and CDR2: SGHRS, YFSETQ. Unmatched junction bases numbered 16, after V lost 10 bases and J lost 1 base. This CDR3 spans 17 amino acids. Notes on this clone: What it recognizes is unknown.

Here the sequenced sample was peripheral blood, taken 28 days after the second AZD1222 dose. The clonotype was recovered from an adult who received the AZD1222 COVID-19 vaccine. The chain recombines TRBV5-1 with TRBJ2-4; TRBD2 matches at 8 bases. The CDR3: CALTSPGGAPAKNIQYF. Here the CDR3 DNA reads TGCGCCCTCACCTCTCCGGGGGGGGCTCCTGCCAAAAACATTCAGTACTTC.